This TCR beta chain was obtained from a study of control samples from healthy donors and cancer patients. The CDR3 loop spans 15 amino acids. Germline CDR1 and CDR2: SGHRS and YFSETQ. J lost 1 base, V lost 4 bases, and 7 bases had no gene match. Only in-frame clones appear in the TCRdb table, and some are missing; sequencing was by immunoSEQ multiplex PCR. The repertoire has about 120,000 clones, around nine tenths of them found once; the top ten carry about 12%. Source material: blood. The TCR was taken from a man aged 25 to 40 in good health. The chain joins TRBV5-1 to TRBJ1-1; 7 nucleotides align to TRBD1. CDR3 residues: CASSLGQTENTEAFF. The DNA for the CDR3 is TGCGCCAGCAGCCTGGGACAGACAGAGAACACTGAAGCTTTCTTT.